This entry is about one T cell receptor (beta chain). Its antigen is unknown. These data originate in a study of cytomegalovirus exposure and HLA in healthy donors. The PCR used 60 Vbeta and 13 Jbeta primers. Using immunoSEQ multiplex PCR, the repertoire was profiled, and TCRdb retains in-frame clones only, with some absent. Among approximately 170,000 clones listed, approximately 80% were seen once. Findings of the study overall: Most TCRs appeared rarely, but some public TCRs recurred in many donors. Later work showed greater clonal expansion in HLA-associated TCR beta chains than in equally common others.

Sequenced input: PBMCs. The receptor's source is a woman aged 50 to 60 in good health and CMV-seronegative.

The CDR3 reads CAWKNNTGNTGELFF. CDR3 DNA sequence: TGTGCCTGGAAAAACAATACAGGGAACACCGGGGAGCTGTTTTTT. The V gene is TRBV30, the J gene TRBJ2-2; perhaps TRBD1 as D (5 bases). V gave up 4 bases and J gave up 1 base, with 13 bases separating them. The CDR3 length is 15 residues. CDR1 is GTSNPN, CDR2 SVGIG, per germline (reference sequence).